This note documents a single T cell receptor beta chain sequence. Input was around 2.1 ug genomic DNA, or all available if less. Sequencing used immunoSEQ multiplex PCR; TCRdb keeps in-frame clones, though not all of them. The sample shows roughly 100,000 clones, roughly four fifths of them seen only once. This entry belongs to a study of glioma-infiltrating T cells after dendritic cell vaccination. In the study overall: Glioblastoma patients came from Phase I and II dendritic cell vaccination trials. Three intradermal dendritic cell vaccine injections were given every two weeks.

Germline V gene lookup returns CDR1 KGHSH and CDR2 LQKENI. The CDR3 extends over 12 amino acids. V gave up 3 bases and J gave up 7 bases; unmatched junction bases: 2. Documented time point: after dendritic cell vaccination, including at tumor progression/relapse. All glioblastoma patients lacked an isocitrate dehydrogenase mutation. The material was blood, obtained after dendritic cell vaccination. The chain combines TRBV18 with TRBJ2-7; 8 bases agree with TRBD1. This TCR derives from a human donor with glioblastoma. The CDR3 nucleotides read TGTGCCAGCTCACCGGGACAGGCGGAGCAGTACTTC. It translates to CASSPGQAEQYF.